The 30 T cell receptor beta chains presented below share a single source sample, sequenced in a study of blood T cells in healthy people across ages. A sample-barcoded 5' primer and a J-beta primer mix were used in a second PCR of about 6 to 12 cycles. TCRdb ran MiXCR on the 5' RACE reads and lists one entry per CDR3 protein. Among some 1.7 million distinct CDR3 sequences listed, over 25% were seen once. Input material: blood. Receptors originate from a woman under 40 in good health.

This clonotype was observed at least ten times. V gene TRBV29-1 combines with J gene TRBJ1-2; 9 bases fit TRBD1. This CDR3 is 12 amino acids long. Germline CDR1 SQVTM, CDR2 ANQGSEA. The J segment lost 2 bases and the V segment lost 6 bases, leaving 1 base of the junction unmatched. The CDR3 is CSVGTGNYGYTF. CDR3 in DNA: TGCAGCGTGGGGACAGGGAACTATGGCTACACCTTC.

In regard to this clonotype: This may be a read error: a much more frequent sequence differs by one nucleotide. The rearrangement uses TRBV12-3 or TRBV12-4 and TRBJ2-7; the match to TRBD2 covers 7 bases. CDR3 length equals 12 residues. CDR3 DNA sequence: TGTGCCGGCAGTCAGCGGGGCTACGAGCAGTACTTC. This encodes CAGSQRGYEQYF.

The chain combines TRBV6-5 with TRBJ2-1, with 7 nucleotides matching TRBD1. TRBJ2-7 matches the DNA end more closely, so the J call is doubtful. Germline CDR1 is MNHEY and CDR2 is SVGAGI. The CDR3 length is 11 residues. CDR3 sequence reads: CTTRGQHEQYF. CDR3 nucleotides: TGTACTACGAGGGGGCAGCACGAGCAGTACTTC.

There are many counts of this clonotype. One end of the junction varies from germline; a read error may be responsible. The chain employs TRBV7-2 and TRBJ2-3; TRBD1 is a possible D gene (6 bases). In germline, CDR1 is SGHTA, CDR2 FQGNSA. This CDR3 is built from 14 residues. CDR3: CASSPTGSTDTQYF. CDR3 DNA: TGCGCCAGCAGCCCAACAGGGAGCACAGATACGCAGTATTTT.

The CDR3 spells CASSTPRGRSYEQYF. The CDR3 DNA reads TGTGCCAGCAGCACCCCTCGCGGGCGCAGCTACGAGCAGTACTTC. The chain joins TRBV6-2 or TRBV6-3 to TRBJ2-7; D is possibly TRBD2 (5 bases). V lost 6 bases and J lost 3, with 18 bases in between. Per the germline V gene, CDR1 is MNHEY and CDR2 is SVGEGT. CDR3 length: 15 amino acids.

This clonotype was counted at least ten times. This sequence joins TRBV12-3 or TRBV12-4 and TRBJ2-3; no clear D. The CDR3 covers 15 residues. The V end lost 1 base, the J end lost 1 base, and 9 bases lay between the germline ends. CDR3 in DNA: TGTGCCAGCAGTTTAGTAACGGTCGGCACAGATACGCAGTATTTT. Its translation: CASSLVTVGTDTQYF.

Comments on this clonotype: A read error is possible here, since a much larger clone lies one base away. This rearrangement joins TRBV6-6 to TRBJ2-1, with D tentatively TRBD1 or TRBD2 (5 bases each). Trimming took 2 bases from V and 9 from J, leaving 14 bases between them. The CDR3 runs to 14 residues. Per the germline V gene, CDR1 is MNHNY and CDR2 is SVGAGI (reference sequence). CDR3 coding DNA: TGTGCCAGCAGTTACCGGCCAGGGACCAGTGAGCAGTTCTTC. It is translated as CASSYRPGTSEQFF.

This clonotype was recorded a few times. The V and J genes are TRBV5-1 and TRBJ2-1, with TRBD1 as a possible D gene (6 bases). CDR3 size: 13 residues. V was pared by 7 bases and J by 10 bases, with 18 bases between. Germline V gene lookup returns CDR1 SGHRS and CDR2 YFSETQ. The CDR3 is CASGPQGPSEQFF. Here the CDR3 DNA reads TGCGCCAGCGGACCCCAGGGGCCCTCCGAGCAGTTCTTC.

The V call is TRBV15, the J call TRBJ2-1; perhaps TRBD2 as D (5 bases). Germline assignment: CDR1 LNHNV and CDR2 YYDKDF (reference sequence). The V and J ends lost 0 bases and 4 bases respectively, with 19 bases between them. The CDR3 has 18 amino acids. CDR3 in amino acids: CATSRDGPQRTFYNEQFF. The CDR3, as DNA: TGTGCCACCAGCAGAGATGGCCCCCAGCGGACTTTTTACAATGAGCAGTTCTTC. Supplemented by reference TRBV15 and TRBJ2-1, the full variable domain reads DAMVIQNPRYQVTQFGKPVTLSCSQTLNHNVMYWYQQKSSQAPKLLFHYYDKDFNNEADTPDNFQSRRPNTSFCFLDIRSPGLGDTAMYLCATSRDGPQRTFYNEQFFGPGTRLTVL.

This clonotype has a handful of counts. The chain combines TRBV6-1 with TRBJ2-7, with D unclear. Per germline, CDR1 MNHNS and CDR2 SASEGT. The CDR3 consists of 11 residues. The ends were cut back, 3 bases at V and 5 bases at J, with 5 bases in the middle. The CDR3 nucleotides are TGTGCCAGCAGTGACGTCCACGAGCAGTACTTC. The encoded protein is CASSDVHEQYF.

This clonotype was observed a handful of times. The chain uses TRBV2 and TRBJ2-2; TRBD1 or TRBD2 may be the D gene (7 bases each). The CDR3 totals 15 residues. The V end lost 3 bases, the J end lost 6 bases, and 14 bases lay between the germline ends. The germline gives CDR1 SNHLY, CDR2 FYNNEI. The CDR3 sequence: CASSDRGGISGELFF. The CDR3 DNA reads as TGTGCCAGCAGTGACAGGGGGGGAATTTCCGGGGAGCTGTTTTTT.

CDR3 residues: CATSDPLNRGLAPNADTQYF. The CDR3 bases are TGTGCCACCAGTGATCCACTTAACAGGGGGCTTGCTCCTAATGCAGATACGCAGTATTTT. The chain recombines TRBV24-1 with TRBJ2-3, with TRBD1 matching over 9 bases. The CDR3 is 20 amino acids. V was clipped by 3 bases and J by 4 bases; unmatched bases: 19. CDR1 KGHDR and CDR2 SFDVKD come from the germline V gene.

The CDR3 protein is CASSPNGGYSYNEQFF. CDR3 DNA: TGTGCCAGCAGTCCAAATGGCGGATACTCCTACAATGAGCAGTTCTTC. The V gene is TRBV3-1, the J gene TRBJ2-1, with D unclear. The germline V and J ends were trimmed by 6 bases and 0 bases, with 15 bases remaining between them. The CDR3 spans 16 residues. CDR1 is LGHDT, CDR2 YNNKEL, per germline (reference sequence).

Details on this clonotype: The junction does not match germline at one end; this may be a read error. This chain connects TRBV20-1 to TRBJ2-7; no clear D gene. The CDR3 runs to 12 residues. Germline V CDR1 and CDR2: DFQATT, SNEGSKA (reference sequence). The CDR3 loop reads CSASPASYGQYF. CDR3 bases: TGCAGTGCTAGTCCCGCGTCCTACGGGCAGTACTTC.

With respect to this clonotype: A much larger clone differs from this one at a single base, so this may be a read error. The chain is built from TRBV11-2 and TRBJ2-7; maybe TRBD1 (5 bases). The length of the CDR3 is 16 residues. Germline loops: CDR1 SGHAT, CDR2 FQNNGV. The CDR3 DNA sequence: TGTGCCAGCGGCTTAGGGCCCTCAGGGATCCTCTACGAGCAGTACTTC. Protein: CASGLGPSGILYEQYF. Based on the CDR3 plus reference TRBV11-2 and TRBJ2-7, the full variable domain is EAGVAQSPRYKIIEKRQSVAFWCNPISGHATLYWYQQILGQGPKLLIQFQNNGVVDDSQLPKDRFSAERLKGVDSTLKIQPAKLEDSAVYLCASGLGPSGILYEQYFGPGTRLTVT.

Turning to this clonotype: A junction boundary mismatches the germline segment, possibly from a read error. CDR3 sequence: CASSRPGLAGGNEQVF. Here the CDR3 DNA reads TGTGCCAGCAGTAGACCGGGACTAGCGGGAGGGAATGAGCAGGTCTTC. The chain joins TRBV6-5 to TRBJ2-1; 16 nucleotides agree with TRBD2. The CDR3 is 16 residues long. Looked up from germline, CDR1 is MNHEY and CDR2 is SVGAGI.

This chain joins TRBV7-2 and TRBJ2-5, with 7 nucleotides matching TRBD1. CDR3 size: 14 residues. CDR1 SGHTA and CDR2 FQGNSA come from the germline V gene. V lost 5 bases, J lost 4 bases, and 7 bases stayed unmatched. CDR3 in amino acids: CASSVTGVGETQYF. The CDR3, as DNA: TGTGCCAGCAGCGTTACAGGGGTCGGAGAGACCCAGTACTTC.

The chain combines TRBV2 with TRBJ1-2, with TRBD1 matching 10 bases. CDR3 length: 17 residues. After removal of 2 bases from V and 4 bases from J, the junction contained 10 bases not matched to a gene. Germline lookup yields CDR1 SNHLY and CDR2 FYNNEI. CDR3 sequence reads: CASSEHLQTGGGYGYTF. In DNA, the CDR3 is TGTGCCAGCAGTGAACACCTTCAGACAGGGGGCGGCTATGGCTACACCTTC.

This clonotype was counted between two and nine times. J is TRBJ2-1 and V is TRBV4-1; 7 bases line up with TRBD2. Germline-derived CDR1 and CDR2 are MGHRA and YSYEKL. Losses at the gene ends were 3 bases for V and 5 bases for J; bases not matched to a gene: 10. The CDR3 totals 16 residues. This CDR3 is CASSHTGTTTHNEQFF. The CDR3 DNA sequence: TGCGCCAGCAGCCATACCGGGACTACGACCCACAATGAGCAGTTCTTC.

This clonotype has just a few counts. This chain uses TRBV12-3 or TRBV12-4 with TRBJ1-2; no definite D call. V was clipped by 6 bases and J by 3 bases, with 11 bases between them. The CDR3 has 13 amino acids. The CDR3 spells CASSWGRDYGYTF. The CDR3 DNA follows: TGTGCCAGCAGCTGGGGAAGGGACTATGGCTACACCTTC.

The chain carries TRBV2 and TRBJ2-7; 8 nucleotides match TRBD1. After removal of 6 bases from V and 10 bases from J, the junction contained 11 bases not matched to a gene. In germline, CDR1 is SNHLY, CDR2 FYNNEI. The CDR3 covers 13 residues. For the CDR3, the DNA is TGTGCCAGCAGACCTCGACAGGGGCCTAAACAGTACTTC. It translates to CASRPRQGPKQYF. The variable domain in full, with the rest retrieved from reference TRBV2 and TRBJ2-7, is EPEVTQTPSHQVTQMGQEVILRCVPISNHLYFYWYRQILGQKVEFLVSFYNNEISEKSEIFDDQFSVERPDGSNFTLKIRSTKLEDSAMYFCASRPRQGPKQYFGPGTRLTVT.

J is TRBJ2-1 and V is TRBV7-2; D is perhaps TRBD1 (6 bases). The length of the CDR3 is 16 residues. V lost 5 bases and J 2 bases, leaving 16 bases between the germline ends. Germline CDR1 is SGHTA and CDR2 is FQGNSA. The CDR3 sequence is CASSPGGGDTYNEQFF. In nucleotides, the CDR3 is TGTGCCAGCAGCCCCGGTGGTGGGGACACCTACAATGAGCAGTTCTTC.

V gene TRBV7-2 combines with J gene TRBJ2-4; the D gene could be TRBD1 or TRBD2 (6 bases each). Germline-derived CDR1 and CDR2 are SGHTA and FQGNSA. The length of the CDR3 is 16 residues. Deletions cut 8 bases from V and 13 bases from J, with 30 bases between. The CDR3 sequence: CASCYQGTPPRNEQYF. In nucleotides, the CDR3 is TGTGCCAGCTGCTATCAGGGGACTCCTCCTAGAAATGAGCAGTACTTC.

This clonotype was observed at least ten times. The chain employs TRBV29-1 and TRBJ2-7, with TRBD2 matching 7 bases. This CDR3 region has 12 residues. The germline V gene encodes CDR1 SQVTM and CDR2 ANQGSEA. V shed 6 bases and J 4 bases; nucleotides not matched to a gene: 6. Here the CDR3 reads CSVDSGKYEQYF. CDR3 nucleotide sequence: TGCAGCGTAGACAGCGGGAAGTACGAGCAGTACTTC.

The V gene is TRBV2, the J gene TRBJ1-2; TRBD1 matches 7 bases. CDR1 and CDR2 from the germline V gene are SNHLY and FYNNEI. Trimming at V came to 4 bases and at J to 0 bases, leaving 5 bases not matched to a gene. The CDR3 has 15 amino acids. CDR3 protein: CASSVDRVANYGYTF. Written as DNA, the CDR3 is TGTGCCAGCAGTGTCGACAGGGTAGCTAACTATGGCTACACCTTC.

This clonotype came up once. The CDR3 spells CASSSLSDTAGYNEQFF. Here the CDR3 DNA reads TGTGCCAGCAGTTCCCTCTCCGACACGGCGGGATACAATGAGCAGTTCTTC. J is TRBJ2-1 and V is TRBV6-2 or TRBV6-3; possible D gene TRBD2, 6 bases. Germline V gene lookup returns CDR1 MNHEY and CDR2 SVGEGT. V dropped 4 bases and J dropped 4 bases, with 20 bases sitting between them. The length of the CDR3 is 17 residues.

A few counts support this clonotype. The chain joins TRBV2 to TRBJ2-5, with D unclear. The CDR3 is 15 residues long. The germline V and J ends were trimmed by 7 bases and 2 bases, with 17 bases remaining between them. The germline V gene has CDR1 SNHLY and CDR2 FYNNEI. CDR3 DNA sequence: TGTGCCAGCAATGGTCTAAAGGGCCATCAAGAGACCCAGTACTTC. This sequence encodes CASNGLKGHQETQYF.

This clonotype appeared many times. This rearrangement joins TRBV19 to TRBJ2-7, with D uncertain. The ends were cut back, 3 bases at V and 1 base at J, with 4 bases in the middle. The germline V gene has CDR1 LNHDA and CDR2 SQIVND (reference sequence). This CDR3 is 12 amino acids long. The CDR3 protein is CASSIGSYEQYF. For the CDR3, the DNA is TGTGCCAGTAGTATCGGTTCCTACGAGCAGTACTTC. The entire variable domain, with the rest obtained from reference TRBV19 and TRBJ2-7, is as follows: DGGITQSPKYLFRKEGQNVTLSCEQNLNHDAMYWYRQDPGQGLRLIYYSQIVNDFQKGDIAEGYSVSREKKESFPLTVTSAQKNPTAFYLCASSIGSYEQYFGPGTRLTVT.

This clonotype showed up just a few times. The chain recombines TRBV12-3 or TRBV12-4 with TRBJ1-2; possibly TRBD1 for D (5 bases). This CDR3 spans 13 amino acids. Trimming left V 6 bases short and J 8 bases short, with 16 bases between. CDR3 in DNA: TGTGCCAGCAGCCTACAGGACGCCTGGGGCTACACCTTC. The encoded protein is CASSLQDAWGYTF.

The chain recombines TRBV5-1 with TRBJ2-5; D unclear. V was clipped by 2 bases and J by 11 bases, with 16 bases between them. The germline gives CDR1 SGHRS, CDR2 YFSETQ. CDR3 length: 13 residues. The CDR3 DNA reads TGCGCCAGCAGCTTCACCAAGAGTATAGGGCAGTACTTC. It encodes CASSFTKSIGQYF.